The T cell receptor (beta chain) under discussion was sequenced for a study of beta chain features in type 1 diabetes. Investigators reverse transcribed all isolated RNA, so they sequenced expressed TCRB transcripts. Profiled with immunoSEQ multiplex PCR; TCRdb holds only in-frame clones, not every one. The sample lists some 150,000 clones; 48% were seen once. This CDR3 spans 15 amino acids. Germline CDR1 GTSNPN, CDR2 SVGIG (reference sequence). The V segment lost 6 bases and the J segment 3 bases; nucleotides outside the gene matches: 8. The chain uses TRBV30 and TRBJ1-5; 10 bases are shared with TRBD1. The sequencing sample was made of Tregs from blood. This TCR was recovered from a man aged 18 to 29 in good health. CDR3 nucleotide sequence: TGTGCCTGTAGCCGGGACAGGGGATTCAATCAGCCCCAGCATTTT. Amino acid sequence: CACSRDRGFNQPQHF.